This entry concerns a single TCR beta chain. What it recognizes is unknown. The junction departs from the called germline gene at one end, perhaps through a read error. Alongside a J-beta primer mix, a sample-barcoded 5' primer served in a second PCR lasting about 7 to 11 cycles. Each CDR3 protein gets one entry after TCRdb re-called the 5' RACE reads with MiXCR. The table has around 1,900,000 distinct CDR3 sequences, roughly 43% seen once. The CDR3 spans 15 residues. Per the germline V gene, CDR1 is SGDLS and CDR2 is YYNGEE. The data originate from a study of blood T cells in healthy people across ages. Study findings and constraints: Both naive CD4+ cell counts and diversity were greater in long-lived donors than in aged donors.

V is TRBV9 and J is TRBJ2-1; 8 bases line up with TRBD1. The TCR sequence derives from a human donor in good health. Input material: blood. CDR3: CASSGRDRTYNEQFF. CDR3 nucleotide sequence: TGTGCTAGCAGCGGCCGGGACAGGACATACAATGAGCAGTTCTTC.